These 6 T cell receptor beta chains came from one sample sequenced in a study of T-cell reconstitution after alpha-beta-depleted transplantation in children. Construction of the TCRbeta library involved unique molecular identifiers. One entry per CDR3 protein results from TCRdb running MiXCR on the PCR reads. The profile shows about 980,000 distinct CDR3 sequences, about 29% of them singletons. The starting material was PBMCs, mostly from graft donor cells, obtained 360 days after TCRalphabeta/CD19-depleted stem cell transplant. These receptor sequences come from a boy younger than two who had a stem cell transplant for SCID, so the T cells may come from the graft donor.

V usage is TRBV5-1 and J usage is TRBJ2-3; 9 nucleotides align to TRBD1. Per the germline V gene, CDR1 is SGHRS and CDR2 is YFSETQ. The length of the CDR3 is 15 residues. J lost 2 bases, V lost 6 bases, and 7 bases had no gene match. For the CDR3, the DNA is TGCGCCAGCAAGCCCGGGACAGGGCACACAGATACGCAGTATTTT. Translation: CASKPGTGHTDTQYF.

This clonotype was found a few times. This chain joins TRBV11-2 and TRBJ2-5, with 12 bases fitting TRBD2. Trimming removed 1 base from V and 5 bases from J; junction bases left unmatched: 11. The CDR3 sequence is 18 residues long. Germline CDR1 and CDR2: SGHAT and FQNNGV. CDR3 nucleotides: TGTGCCAGCAGCTTAGGAGGACTAGCGGGGACTCGGGGGGAGACCCAGTACTTC. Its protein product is CASSLGGLAGTRGETQYF.

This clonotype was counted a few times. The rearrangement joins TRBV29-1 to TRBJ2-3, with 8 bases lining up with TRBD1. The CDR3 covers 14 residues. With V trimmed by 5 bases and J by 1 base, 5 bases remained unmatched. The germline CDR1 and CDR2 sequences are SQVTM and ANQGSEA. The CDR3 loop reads CSVQAGQGTDTQYF. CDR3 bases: TGCAGCGTTCAGGCGGGACAGGGCACAGATACGCAGTATTTT.

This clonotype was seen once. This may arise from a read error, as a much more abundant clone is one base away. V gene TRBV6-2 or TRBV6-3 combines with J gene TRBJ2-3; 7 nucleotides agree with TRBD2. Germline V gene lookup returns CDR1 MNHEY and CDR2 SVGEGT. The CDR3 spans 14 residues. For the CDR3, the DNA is TGTGTCAGCAGTCGACTAGCCCTCACAGATACGCAGTATTTT. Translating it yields CVSSRLALTDTQYF.

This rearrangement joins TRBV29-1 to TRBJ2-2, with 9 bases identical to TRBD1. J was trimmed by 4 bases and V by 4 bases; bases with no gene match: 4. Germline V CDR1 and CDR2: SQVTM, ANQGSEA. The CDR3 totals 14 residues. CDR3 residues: CSVVRDRVTGELFF. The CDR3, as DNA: TGCAGCGTTGTTCGGGACAGGGTCACCGGGGAGCTGTTTTTT.

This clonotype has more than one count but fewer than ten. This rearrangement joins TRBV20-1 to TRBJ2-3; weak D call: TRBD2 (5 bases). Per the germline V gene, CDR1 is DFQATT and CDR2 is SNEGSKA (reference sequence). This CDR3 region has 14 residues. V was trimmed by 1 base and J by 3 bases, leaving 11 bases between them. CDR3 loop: CSARVGVKTDTQYF. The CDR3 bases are TGCAGTGCTAGAGTCGGGGTGAAGACAGATACGCAGTATTTT.